Detailed here is one TCR beta chain. At the deep level, the assay was run. The data were produced by immunoSEQ multiplex PCR, yet TCRdb's version contains in-frame clones alone and is incomplete. The data contain some 2,500,000 clones, about 90% of them seen just once; the ten biggest clones take up around 0.4%. The CDR3 spans 12 residues. CDR1 and CDR2 (germline): SGHTA, FQGNSA. Trimming removed 6 bases from V and 7 bases from J, with 13 bases in between. The data were obtained in a study of shared clonotypes between healthy human individuals. Splitting the CD4+ cells yielded a CD45RA+ naive subset and a CD45RA-negative memory subset.

This chain uses TRBV7-2 with TRBJ2-7; D call uncertain. The receptor comes from a man aged 18 to 29 in good health. Some clones in this sample may be carry-over from other donors' samples. The sample was naive CD4+ T cells from PBMCs. This sample's subset: CD45RA+ positively selected. The CDR3 region is CASRLEPLEQYF. DNA for the CDR3: TGTGCCAGCAGGTTGGAACCCCTGGAGCAGTACTTC.